This is a list of T cell receptor beta chains from one sample in a study of T cells expressing NK-cell markers. Each CDR3 protein gets one entry in TCRdb, which reprocessed the 5' RACE reads and gives no DNA. Reported are 500,000 to 600,000 distinct CDR3 sequences; the ten largest clones contain around 3.3%. The sequenced material came from blood T cells: a sorted CD56 or NKG2C T cell subset, CD4+ or CD8+ T cells, or bulk PBMC T cells (not recorded which). The source is a man between 18 and 29 years old in good health. Each CDR3 is given with its conserved first and last residue. Fields, in order: J gene, CDR3 length, V gene, CDR3 protein.

TRBJ2-5 | 15 | TRBV25-1 | CASSGSGRGQETQYF
TRBJ2-5 | 15 | TRBV5-1 | CASSQGDRAQETQYF
TRBJ2-5 | 14 | TRBV9 | CASSVAIGLGTQYF
TRBJ2-7 | 15 | TRBV5-4 | CASSLILAGGGEQYF
TRBJ1-1 | 16 | TRBV11-1 | CASSLDSPRRATEAFF
TRBJ2-5 | 14 | TRBV5-1 | CASSLVVHQETQYF
TRBJ2-1 | 17 | TRBV11-1 | CASSPAEGLAGGPEQFF
TRBJ2-3 | 15 | TRBV14 | CASSQRGGRIDTQYF
TRBJ2-2 | 19 | TRBV6-2/TRBV6-3 | CASSYRWMTSGRSTGELFF
TRBJ2-5 | 13 | TRBV12-3/TRBV12-4 | CASSLGTRETQYF
TRBJ1-1 | 20 | TRBV4-2 | CASSQDWGGQGVVGNTEAFF
TRBJ2-2 | 12 | TRBV7-2 | CASTRDFGELFF
TRBJ2-1 | 12 | TRBV6-6 | CASSLPQGQQFF
TRBJ2-1 | 17 | TRBV11-2 | CASSYSTGPSSYNEQFF
TRBJ2-7 | 15 | TRBV20-1 | CSARDLHISTYEQYF
TRBJ2-1 | 11 | TRBV6-2/TRBV6-3 | CASSPRDLKFF
TRBJ2-1 | 14 | TRBV27 | CASSALSSGYEQFF
TRBJ2-3 | 13 | TRBV9 | CASYRVGGETQYF
TRBJ2-5 | 14 | TRBV5-1 | CASSLVGGRETQYF
TRBJ2-7 | 15 | TRBV14 | CASSQGDTPGYEQYF
TRBJ2-1 | 15 | TRBV20-1 | CSARPPLGRLEQQFF
TRBJ2-7 | 15 | TRBV6-1 | CASKPRGSVSYEQYF
TRBJ2-3 | 16 | TRBV4-2 | CASSQDNQREADTQYF
TRBJ2-5 | 12 | TRBV20-1 | CSARSVQETQYF
TRBJ2-5 | 13 | TRBV15 | CATSSHAEETQYF
TRBJ2-1 | 15 | TRBV7-2 | CASSPDYKPHNEQFF
TRBJ2-7 | 15 | TRBV12-3/TRBV12-4 | CASSQTGDPSYEQYF
TRBJ2-6 | 17 | TRBV6-5 | CASSSNGVHSGANVLTF
TRBJ1-3 | 17 | TRBV6-5 | CASWGPGGDHSGNTIYF
TRBJ2-5 | 14 | TRBV12-3/TRBV12-4 | CASSFEGWRETQYF
TRBJ2-5 | 15 | TRBV2 | CASQLADYGGETQYF
TRBJ2-1 | 16 | TRBV5-1 | CASSLWGQGGGNEQFF
TRBJ2-1 | 15 | TRBV3-1 | CASTVSGSSYNEQFF
TRBJ1-4 | 15 | TRBV20-1 | CSARVTTPFGEKLFF
TRBJ2-1 | 15 | TRBV29-1 | CSVADYSGPYNEQFF
TRBJ2-3 | 14 | TRBV10-3 | CAISRGSHTDTQYF
TRBJ2-1 | 16 | TRBV7-9 | CASSLRSGRDHNEQFF
TRBJ2-4 | 14 | TRBV7-2 | CASSGQGAKNIQYF
TRBJ2-7 | 13 | TRBV7-9 | CASKLAGADEQYF
TRBJ1-4 | 14 | TRBV2 | CARGAGTHNEKLFF
TRBJ2-3 | 17 | TRBV12-3/TRBV12-4 | CASSLAPFKRSTDTQYF
TRBJ2-1 | 19 | TRBV5-1 | CASSLVSGGQFSSYNEQFF
TRBJ1-2 | 13 | TRBV12-5 | CASGLTGGVGYTF
TRBJ2-7 | 13 | TRBV12-3/TRBV12-4 | CASSPGGANEQYF
TRBJ2-1 | 13 | TRBV20-1 | CSARTAGYDEQFF
TRBJ2-1 | 13 | TRBV4-3 | CASSQDRGGREFF
TRBJ2-1 | 16 | TRBV28 | CASSLFVGGKDNEQFF
TRBJ1-1 | 12 | TRBV12-3/TRBV12-4 | CASSPGTTEAFF
TRBJ2-1 | 14 | TRBV20-1 | CSATEMTRRNEQFF
TRBJ2-1 | 14 | TRBV6-1 | CASRSHYSYNEQFF
TRBJ2-3 | 14 | TRBV7-8 | CASSVRDREDTQYF
TRBJ1-2 | 13 | TRBV6-6 | CASSYQSNYGYTF
TRBJ2-3 | 16 | TRBV20-1 | CSAREGLRLITDTQYF
TRBJ2-5 | 14 | TRBV12-3/TRBV12-4 | CASRDPGGAETQYF
TRBJ2-3 | 15 | TRBV20-1 | CSVVSGTSGTGTQYF
TRBJ2-1 | 13 | TRBV12-3/TRBV12-4 | CASRRTGPNEQFF
TRBJ2-4 | 15 | TRBV6-2/TRBV6-3 | CASSSGFEAKNIQYF